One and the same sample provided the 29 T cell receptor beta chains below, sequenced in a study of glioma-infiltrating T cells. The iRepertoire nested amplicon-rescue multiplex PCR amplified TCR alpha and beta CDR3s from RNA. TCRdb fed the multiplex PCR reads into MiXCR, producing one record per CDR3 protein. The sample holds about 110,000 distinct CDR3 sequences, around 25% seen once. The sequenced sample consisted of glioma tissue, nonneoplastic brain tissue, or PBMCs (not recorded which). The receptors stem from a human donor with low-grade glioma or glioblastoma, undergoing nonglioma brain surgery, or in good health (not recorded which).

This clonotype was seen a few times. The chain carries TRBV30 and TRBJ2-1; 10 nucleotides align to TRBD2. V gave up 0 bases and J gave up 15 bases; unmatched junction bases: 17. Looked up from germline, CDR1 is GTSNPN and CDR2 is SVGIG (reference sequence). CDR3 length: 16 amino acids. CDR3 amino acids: CAWSVSRLAGENRLFF. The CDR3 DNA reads TGTGCCTGGAGTGTCTCGCGTCTAGCGGGAGAAAACCGGCTGTTCTTC. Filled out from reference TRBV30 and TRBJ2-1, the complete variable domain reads SQTIHQWPATLVQPVGSPLSLECTVEGTSNPNLYWYRQAAGRGLQLLFYSVGIGQISSEVPQNLSASRPQDRQFILSSKKLLLSDSGFYLCAWSVSRLAGENRLFFGPGTRLTVL.

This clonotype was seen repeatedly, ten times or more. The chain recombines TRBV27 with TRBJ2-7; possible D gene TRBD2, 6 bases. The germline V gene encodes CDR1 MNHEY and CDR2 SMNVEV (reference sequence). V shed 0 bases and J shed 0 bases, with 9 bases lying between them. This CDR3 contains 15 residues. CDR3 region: CASSLSLTSSYEQYF. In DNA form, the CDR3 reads TGTGCCAGCAGTTTATCCCTGACTAGCTCCTACGAGCAGTACTTC.

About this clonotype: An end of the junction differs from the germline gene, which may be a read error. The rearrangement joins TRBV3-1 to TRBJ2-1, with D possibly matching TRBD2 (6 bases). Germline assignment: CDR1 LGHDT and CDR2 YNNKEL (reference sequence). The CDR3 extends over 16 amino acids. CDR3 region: CASRQGWGDRYNEQFF. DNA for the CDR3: TGTGCCAGCAGGCAAGGGTGGGGGGATCGGTACAATGAGCAGTTCTTC.

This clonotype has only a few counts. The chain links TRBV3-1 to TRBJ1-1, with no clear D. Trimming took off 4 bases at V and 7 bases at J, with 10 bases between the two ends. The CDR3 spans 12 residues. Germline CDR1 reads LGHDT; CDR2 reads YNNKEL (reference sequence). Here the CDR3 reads CASSLYWGEAFF. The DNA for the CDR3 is TGTGCCAGCAGCCTTTACTGGGGTGAAGCTTTCTTT.

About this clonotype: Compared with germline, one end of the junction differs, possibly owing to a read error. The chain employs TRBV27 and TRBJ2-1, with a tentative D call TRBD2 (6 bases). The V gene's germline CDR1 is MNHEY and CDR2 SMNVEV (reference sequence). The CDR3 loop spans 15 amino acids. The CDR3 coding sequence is TGTGCCGGCAGTTCCTCACTAGCTGGAGGCAATGAGCAGTTCTTC. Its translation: CAGSSSLAGGNEQFF.

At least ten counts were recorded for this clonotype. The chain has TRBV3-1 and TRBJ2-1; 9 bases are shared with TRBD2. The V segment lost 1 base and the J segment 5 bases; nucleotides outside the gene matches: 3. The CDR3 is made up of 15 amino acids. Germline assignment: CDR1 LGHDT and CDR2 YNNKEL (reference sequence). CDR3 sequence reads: CASSQALAGNNEQFF. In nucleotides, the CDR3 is TGTGCCAGCAGCCAAGCCCTAGCGGGAAACAATGAGCAGTTCTTC.

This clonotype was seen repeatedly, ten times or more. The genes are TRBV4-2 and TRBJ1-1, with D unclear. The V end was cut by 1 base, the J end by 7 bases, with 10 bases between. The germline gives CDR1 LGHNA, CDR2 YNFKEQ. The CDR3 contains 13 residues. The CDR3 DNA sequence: TGTGCCAGCAGCCAAGTCGGCAGGTTTGAAGCTTTCTTT. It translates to CASSQVGRFEAFF.

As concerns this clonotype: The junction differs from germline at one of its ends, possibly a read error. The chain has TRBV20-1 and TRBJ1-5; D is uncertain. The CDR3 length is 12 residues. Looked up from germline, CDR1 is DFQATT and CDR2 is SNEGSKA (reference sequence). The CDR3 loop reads CSARQSNQPHHF. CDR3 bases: TGCAGTGCTCGACAAAGCAATCAGCCCCATCATTTT.

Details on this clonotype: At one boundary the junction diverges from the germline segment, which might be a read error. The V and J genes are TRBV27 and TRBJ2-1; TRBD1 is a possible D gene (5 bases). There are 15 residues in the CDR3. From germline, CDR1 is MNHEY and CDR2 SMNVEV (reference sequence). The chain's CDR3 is CASRIQGTQYNEEFF. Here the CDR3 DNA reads TGTGCCAGCAGAATTCAGGGAACACAGTACAATGAGGAGTTCTTC.

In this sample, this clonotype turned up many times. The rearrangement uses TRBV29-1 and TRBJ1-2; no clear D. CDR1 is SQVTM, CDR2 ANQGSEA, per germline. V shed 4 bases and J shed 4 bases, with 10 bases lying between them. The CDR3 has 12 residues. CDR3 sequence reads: CSVVDGAYGYTF. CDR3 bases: TGCAGCGTTGTAGACGGAGCCTATGGCTACACCTTC.

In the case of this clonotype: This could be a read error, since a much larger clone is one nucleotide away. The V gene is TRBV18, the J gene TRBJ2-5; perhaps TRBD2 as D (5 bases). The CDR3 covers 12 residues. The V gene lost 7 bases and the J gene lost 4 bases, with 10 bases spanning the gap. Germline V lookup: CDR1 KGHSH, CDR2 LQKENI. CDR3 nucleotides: TGTGCCAGCTACCCCCGGGGAGAGACCCAGTACTTC. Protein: CASYPRGETQYF.

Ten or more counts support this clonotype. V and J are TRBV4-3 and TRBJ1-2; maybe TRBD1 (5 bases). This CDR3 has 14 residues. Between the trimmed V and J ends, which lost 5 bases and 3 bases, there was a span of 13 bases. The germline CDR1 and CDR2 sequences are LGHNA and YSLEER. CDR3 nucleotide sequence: TGCGCCAGCAGCGTAGCGGGGGATTACTATGGCTACACCTTC. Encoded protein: CASSVAGDYYGYTF.

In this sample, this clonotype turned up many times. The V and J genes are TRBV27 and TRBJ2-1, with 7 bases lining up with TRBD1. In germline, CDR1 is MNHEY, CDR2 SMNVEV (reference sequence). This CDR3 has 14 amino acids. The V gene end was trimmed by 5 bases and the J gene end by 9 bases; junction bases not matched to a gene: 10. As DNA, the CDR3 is TGTGCCAGCAGTCCGTGGGACAGTAAGACTGAGCAGTTCTTC. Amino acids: CASSPWDSKTEQFF.

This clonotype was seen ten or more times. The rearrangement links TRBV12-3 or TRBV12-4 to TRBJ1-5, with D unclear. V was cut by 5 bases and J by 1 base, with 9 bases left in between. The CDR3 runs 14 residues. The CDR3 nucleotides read TGTGCCAGCAGTACAGTGGAGAGCAATCAGCCCCAGCATTTT. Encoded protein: CASSTVESNQPQHF.

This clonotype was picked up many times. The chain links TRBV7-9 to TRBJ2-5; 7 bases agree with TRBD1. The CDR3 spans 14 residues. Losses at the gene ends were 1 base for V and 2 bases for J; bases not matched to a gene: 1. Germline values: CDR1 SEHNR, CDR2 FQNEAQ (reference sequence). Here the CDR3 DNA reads TGTGCCAGCAGCTTAGTGGGACAGCAAGAGACCCAGTACTTC. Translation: CASSLVGQQETQYF.

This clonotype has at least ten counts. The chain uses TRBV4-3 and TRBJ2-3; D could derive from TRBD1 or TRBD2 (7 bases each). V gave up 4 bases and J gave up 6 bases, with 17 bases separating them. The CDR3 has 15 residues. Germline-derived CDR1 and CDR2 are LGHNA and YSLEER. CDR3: CASSREGAGRDTQYF. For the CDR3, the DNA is TGCGCCAGCAGCCGGGAGGGGGCAGGGCGCGATACGCAGTATTTT.

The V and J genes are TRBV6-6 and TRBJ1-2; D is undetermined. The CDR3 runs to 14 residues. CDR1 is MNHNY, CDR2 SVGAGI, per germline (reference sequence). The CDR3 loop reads CVSSYSPENYGYTF. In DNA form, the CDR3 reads TGTGTTAGCAGTTACTCCCCAGAAAACTATGGCTACACCTTC.

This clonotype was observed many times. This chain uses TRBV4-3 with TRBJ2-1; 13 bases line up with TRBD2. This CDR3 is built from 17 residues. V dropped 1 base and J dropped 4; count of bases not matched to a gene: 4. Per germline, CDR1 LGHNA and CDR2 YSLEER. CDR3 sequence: CASSQGLLAGGYNEQFF. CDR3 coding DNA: TGCGCCAGCAGCCAAGGACTACTAGCGGGAGGGTACAATGAGCAGTTCTTC.

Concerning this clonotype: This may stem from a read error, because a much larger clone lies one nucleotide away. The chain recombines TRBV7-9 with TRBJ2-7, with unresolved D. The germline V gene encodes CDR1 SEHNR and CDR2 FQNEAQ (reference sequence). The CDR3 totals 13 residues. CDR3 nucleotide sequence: TGTGCCAGCAGCTTACTAACCATCTACGAGCAGTGCTTC. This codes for CASSLLTIYEQCF.

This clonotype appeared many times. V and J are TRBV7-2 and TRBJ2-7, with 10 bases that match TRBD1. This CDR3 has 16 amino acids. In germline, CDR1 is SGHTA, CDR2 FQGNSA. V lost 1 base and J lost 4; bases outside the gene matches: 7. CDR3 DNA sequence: TGTGCCAGCAGCTTAGAGTCCCTGGGACAGGGGTACGAGCAGTACTTC. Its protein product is CASSLESLGQGYEQYF. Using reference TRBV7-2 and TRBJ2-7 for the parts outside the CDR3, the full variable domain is GAGVSQSPSNKVTEKGKDVELRCDPISGHTALYWYRQSLGQGLEFLIYFQGNSAPDKSGLPSDRFSAERTGGSVSTLTIQRTQQEDSAVYLCASSLESLGQGYEQYFGPGTRLTVT.

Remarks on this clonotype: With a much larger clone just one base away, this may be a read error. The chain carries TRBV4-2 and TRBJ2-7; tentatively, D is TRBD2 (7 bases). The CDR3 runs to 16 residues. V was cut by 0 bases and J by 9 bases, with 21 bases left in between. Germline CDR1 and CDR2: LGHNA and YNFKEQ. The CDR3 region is CASSQDHTRGDYMQYF. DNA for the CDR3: TGTGCCAGCAGCCAAGATCATACTAGGGGGGACTACATGCAGTACTTC.

For the CDR3, the DNA is TGCAGCGTTCGGCGGCCGTGGGAGACCCAGTACTTC. It is translated as CSVRRPWETQYF. The rearrangement joins TRBV29-1 to TRBJ2-5; D is ambiguous. The CDR3 covers 12 residues. Between the trimmed V and J ends, which lost 5 bases and 5 bases, there was a span of 12 bases. Germline V gene sequence: CDR1 SQVTM, CDR2 ANQGSEA.

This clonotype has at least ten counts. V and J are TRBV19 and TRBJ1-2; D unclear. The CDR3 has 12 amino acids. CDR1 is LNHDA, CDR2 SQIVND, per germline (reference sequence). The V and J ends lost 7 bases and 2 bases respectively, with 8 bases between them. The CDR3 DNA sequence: TGTGCCAGTACTAACCCAAACTATGGCTACACCTTC. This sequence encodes CASTNPNYGYTF.

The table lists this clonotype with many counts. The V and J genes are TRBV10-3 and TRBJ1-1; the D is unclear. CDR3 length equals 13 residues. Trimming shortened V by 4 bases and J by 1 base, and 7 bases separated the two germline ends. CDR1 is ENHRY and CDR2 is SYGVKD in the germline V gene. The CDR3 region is CAISGKENTEAFF. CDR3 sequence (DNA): TGTGCCATCAGTGGGAAAGAGAACACTGAAGCTTTCTTT.

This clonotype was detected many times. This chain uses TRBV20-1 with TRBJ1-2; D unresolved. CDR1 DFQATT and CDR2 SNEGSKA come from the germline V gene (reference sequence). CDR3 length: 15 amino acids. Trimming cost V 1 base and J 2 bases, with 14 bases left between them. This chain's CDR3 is CSARGADGRNYGYTF. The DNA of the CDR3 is TGCAGTGCTAGAGGAGCAGACGGAAGAAACTATGGCTACACCTTC.

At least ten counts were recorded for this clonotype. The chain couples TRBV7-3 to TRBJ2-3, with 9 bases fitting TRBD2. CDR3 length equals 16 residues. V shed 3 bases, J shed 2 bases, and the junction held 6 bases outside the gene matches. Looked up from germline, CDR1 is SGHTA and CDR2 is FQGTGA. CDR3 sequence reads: CASSFVAGEFTDTQYF. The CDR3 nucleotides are TGTGCCAGCAGCTTTGTAGCGGGGGAGTTCACAGATACGCAGTATTTT. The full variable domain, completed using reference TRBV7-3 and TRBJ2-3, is GAGVSQTPSNKVTEKGKYVELRCDPISGHTALYWYRQSLGQGPEFLIYFQGTGAADDSGLPNDRFFAVRPEGSVSTLKIQRTERGDSAVYLCASSFVAGEFTDTQYFGPGTRLTVL.

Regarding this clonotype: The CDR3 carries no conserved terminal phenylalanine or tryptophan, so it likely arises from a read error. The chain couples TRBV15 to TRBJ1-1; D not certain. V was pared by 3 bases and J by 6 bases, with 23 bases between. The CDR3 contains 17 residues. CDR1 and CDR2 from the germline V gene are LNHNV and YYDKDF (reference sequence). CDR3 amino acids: CATSRIRGQDFAAEAFS. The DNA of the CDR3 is TGTGCCACCAGCAGGATCCGAGGCCAGGACTTTGCGGCTGAAGCTTTCTCT.

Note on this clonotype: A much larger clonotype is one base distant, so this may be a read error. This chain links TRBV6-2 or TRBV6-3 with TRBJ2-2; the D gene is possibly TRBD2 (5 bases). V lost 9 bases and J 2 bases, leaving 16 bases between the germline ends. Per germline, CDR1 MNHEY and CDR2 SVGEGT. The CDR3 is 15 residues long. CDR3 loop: CARSDSRDNTGELFF. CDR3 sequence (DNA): TGTGCCAGAAGTGACTCGAGGGATAACACCGGGGAGCTGTTTTTT.

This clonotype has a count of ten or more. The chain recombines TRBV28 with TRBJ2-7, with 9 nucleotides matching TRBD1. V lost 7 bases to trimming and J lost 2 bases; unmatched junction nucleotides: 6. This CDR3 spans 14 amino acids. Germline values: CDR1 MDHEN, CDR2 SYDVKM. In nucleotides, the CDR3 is TGTGCCAGCACACAGGGGGCCGATCCCTACGAGCAGTACTTC. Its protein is CASTQGADPYEQYF.